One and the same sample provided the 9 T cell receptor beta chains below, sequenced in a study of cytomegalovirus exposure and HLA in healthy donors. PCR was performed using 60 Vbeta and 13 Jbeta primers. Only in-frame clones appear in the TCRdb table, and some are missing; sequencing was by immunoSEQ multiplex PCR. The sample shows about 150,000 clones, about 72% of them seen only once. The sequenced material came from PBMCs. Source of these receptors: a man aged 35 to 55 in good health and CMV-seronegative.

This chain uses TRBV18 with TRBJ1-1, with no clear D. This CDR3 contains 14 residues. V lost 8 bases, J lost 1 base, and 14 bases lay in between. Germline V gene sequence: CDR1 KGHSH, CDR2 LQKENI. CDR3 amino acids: CASHALHGNTEAFF. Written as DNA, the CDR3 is TGTGCCAGCCACGCTTTACATGGGAACACTGAAGCTTTCTTT.

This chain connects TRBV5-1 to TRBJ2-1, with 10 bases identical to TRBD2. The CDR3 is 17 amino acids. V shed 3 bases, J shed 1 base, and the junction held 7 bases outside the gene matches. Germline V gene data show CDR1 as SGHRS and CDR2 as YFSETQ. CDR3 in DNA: TGCGCCAGCAGCTCCTCTAGCGGGAGAACATCCTACAATGAGCAGTTCTTC. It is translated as CASSSSSGRTSYNEQFF.

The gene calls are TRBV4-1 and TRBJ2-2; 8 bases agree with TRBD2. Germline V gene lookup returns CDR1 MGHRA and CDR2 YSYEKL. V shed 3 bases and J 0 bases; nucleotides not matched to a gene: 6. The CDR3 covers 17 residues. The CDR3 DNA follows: TGCGCCAGCAGCCACCCTTTAGCGGGGCCGAACACCGGGGAGCTGTTTTTT. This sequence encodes CASSHPLAGPNTGELFF.

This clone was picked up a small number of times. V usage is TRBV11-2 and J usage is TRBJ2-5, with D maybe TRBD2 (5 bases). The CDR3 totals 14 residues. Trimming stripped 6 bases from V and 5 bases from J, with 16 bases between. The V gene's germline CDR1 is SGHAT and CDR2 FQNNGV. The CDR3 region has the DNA TGTGCCAGCAGTCGCAGAGGGCCCCGGGAGACCCAGTACTTC. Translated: CASSRRGPRETQYF.

CDR3 sequence (DNA): TGTGCCAGTACTCCGACAGGGGAAAGAGGCTACACCTTC. Amino acid sequence: CASTPTGERGYTF. This rearrangement joins TRBV19 to TRBJ1-2, with 8 bases matching TRBD1. CDR1 is LNHDA, CDR2 SQIVND, per germline (reference sequence). CDR3 length equals 13 residues. The V segment lost 7 bases and the J segment 8 bases; nucleotides outside the gene matches: 9.

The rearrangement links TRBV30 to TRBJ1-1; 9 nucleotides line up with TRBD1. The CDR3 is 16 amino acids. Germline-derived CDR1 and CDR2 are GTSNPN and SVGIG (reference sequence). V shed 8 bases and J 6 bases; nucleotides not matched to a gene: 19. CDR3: CARAPGQGVVRAEAFF. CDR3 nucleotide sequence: TGTGCCCGAGCCCCGGGACAGGGTGTTGTTAGAGCTGAAGCTTTCTTT. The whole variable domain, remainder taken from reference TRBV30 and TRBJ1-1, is SQTIHQWPATLVQPVGSPLSLECTVEGTSNPNLYWYRQAAGRGLQLLFYSVGIGQISSEVPQNLSASRPQDRQFILSSKKLLLSDSGFYLCARAPGQGVVRAEAFFGQGTRLTVV.

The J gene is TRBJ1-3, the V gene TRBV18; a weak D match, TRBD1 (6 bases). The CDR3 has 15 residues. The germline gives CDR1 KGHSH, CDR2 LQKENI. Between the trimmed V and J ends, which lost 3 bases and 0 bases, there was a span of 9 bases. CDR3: CASSPGQSSGNTIYF. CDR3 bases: TGTGCCAGCTCACCCGGACAGAGCTCTGGAAACACCATATATTTT. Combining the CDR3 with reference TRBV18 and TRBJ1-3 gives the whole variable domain NAGVMQNPRHLVRRRGQEARLRCSPMKGHSHVYWYRQLPEEGLKFMVYLQKENIIDESGMPKERFSAEFPKEGPSILRIQQVVRGDSAAYFCASSPGQSSGNTIYFGEGSWLTVV.

The CDR3, as DNA: TGTGCCAGCAGCGCCCTTGGACTAGCGGGGGAAGATACGCAGTATTTT. Translating gives CASSALGLAGEDTQYF. This chain joins TRBV9 and TRBJ2-3; 13 nucleotides line up with TRBD2. CDR1 and CDR2 from the germline V gene are SGDLS and YYNGEE. V gave up 3 bases and J gave up 5 bases; unmatched junction bases: 6. The length of the CDR3 is 16 residues.

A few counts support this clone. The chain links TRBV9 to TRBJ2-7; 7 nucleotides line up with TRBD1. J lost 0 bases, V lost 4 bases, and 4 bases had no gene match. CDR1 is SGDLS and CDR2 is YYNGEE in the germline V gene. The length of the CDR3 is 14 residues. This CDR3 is CASSQGQISYEQYF. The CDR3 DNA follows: TGTGCCAGCAGCCAGGGACAGATCTCCTACGAGCAGTACTTC.